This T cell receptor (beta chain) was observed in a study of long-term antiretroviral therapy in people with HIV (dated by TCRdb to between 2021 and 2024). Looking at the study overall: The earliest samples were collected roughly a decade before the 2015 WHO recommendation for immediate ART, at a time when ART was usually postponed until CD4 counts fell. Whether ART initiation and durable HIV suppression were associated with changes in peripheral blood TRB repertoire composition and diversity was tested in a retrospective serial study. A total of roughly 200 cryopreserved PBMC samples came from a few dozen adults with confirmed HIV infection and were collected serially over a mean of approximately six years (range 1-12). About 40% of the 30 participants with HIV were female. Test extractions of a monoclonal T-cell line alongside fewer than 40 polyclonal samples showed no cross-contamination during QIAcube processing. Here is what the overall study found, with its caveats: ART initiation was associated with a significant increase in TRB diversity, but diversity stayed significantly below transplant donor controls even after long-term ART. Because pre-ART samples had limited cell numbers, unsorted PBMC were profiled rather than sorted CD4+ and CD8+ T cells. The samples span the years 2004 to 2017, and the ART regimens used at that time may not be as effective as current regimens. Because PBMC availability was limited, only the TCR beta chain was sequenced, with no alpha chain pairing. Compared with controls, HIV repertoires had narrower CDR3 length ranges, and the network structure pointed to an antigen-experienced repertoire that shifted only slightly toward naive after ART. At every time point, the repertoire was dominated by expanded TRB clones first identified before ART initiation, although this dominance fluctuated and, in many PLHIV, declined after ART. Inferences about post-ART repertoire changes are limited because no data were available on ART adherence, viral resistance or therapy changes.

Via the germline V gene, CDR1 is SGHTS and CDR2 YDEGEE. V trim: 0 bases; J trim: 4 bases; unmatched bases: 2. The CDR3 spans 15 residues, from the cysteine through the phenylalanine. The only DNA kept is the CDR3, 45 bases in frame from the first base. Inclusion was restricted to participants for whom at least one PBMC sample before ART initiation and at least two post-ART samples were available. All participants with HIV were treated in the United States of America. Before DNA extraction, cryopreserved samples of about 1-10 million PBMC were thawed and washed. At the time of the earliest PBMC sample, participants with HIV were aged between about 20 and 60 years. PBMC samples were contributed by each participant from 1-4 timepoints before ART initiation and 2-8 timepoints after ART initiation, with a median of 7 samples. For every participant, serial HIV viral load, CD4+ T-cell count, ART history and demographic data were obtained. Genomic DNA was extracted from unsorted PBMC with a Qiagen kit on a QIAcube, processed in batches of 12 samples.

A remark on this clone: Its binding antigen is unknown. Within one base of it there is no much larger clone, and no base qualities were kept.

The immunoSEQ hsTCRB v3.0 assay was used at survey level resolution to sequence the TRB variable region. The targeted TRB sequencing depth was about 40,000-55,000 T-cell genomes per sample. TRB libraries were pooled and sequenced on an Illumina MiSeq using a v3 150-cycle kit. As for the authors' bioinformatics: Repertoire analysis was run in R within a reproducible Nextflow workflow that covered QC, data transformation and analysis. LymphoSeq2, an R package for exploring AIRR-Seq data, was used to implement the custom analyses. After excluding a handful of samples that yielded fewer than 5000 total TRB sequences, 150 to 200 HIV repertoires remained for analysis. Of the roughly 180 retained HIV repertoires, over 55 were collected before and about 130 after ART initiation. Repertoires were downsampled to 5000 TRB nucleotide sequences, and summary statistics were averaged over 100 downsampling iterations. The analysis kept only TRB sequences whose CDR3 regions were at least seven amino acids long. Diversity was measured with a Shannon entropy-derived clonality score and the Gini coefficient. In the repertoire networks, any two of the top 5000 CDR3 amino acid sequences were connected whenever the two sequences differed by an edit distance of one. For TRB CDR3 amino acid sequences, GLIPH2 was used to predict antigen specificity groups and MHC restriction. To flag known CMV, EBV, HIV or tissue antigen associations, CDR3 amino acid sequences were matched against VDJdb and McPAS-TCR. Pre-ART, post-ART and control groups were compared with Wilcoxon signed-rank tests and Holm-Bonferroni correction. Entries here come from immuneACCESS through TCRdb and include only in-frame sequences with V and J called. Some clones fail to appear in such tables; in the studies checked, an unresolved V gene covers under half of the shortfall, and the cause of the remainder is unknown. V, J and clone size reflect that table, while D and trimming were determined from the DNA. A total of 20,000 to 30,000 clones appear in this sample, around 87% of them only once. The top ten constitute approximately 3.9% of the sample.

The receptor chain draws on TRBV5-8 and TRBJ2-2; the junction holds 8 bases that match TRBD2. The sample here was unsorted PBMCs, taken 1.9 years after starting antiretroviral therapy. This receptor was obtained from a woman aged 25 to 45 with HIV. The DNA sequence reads TGTGCCAGCAGCTTGGTCGCGGGGGGCACCGGGGAGCTGTTTTTT. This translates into CASSLVAGGTGELFF.